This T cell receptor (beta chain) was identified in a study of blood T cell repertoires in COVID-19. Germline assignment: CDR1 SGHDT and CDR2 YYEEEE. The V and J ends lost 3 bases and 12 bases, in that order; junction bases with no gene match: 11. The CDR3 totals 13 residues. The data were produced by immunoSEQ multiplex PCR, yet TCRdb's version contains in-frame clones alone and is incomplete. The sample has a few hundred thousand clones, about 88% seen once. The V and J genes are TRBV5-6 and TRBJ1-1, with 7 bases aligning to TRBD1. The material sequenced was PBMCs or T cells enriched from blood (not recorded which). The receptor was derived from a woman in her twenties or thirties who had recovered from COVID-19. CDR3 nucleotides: TGTGCCAGCAGCTCGGACAGGCGGCGACCGTCTTTCTTT. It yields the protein CASSSDRRRPSFF.